This TCR beta chain was documented in a study of OX40 agonist ivuxolimab in advanced cancers. On the study more broadly: Two cutaneous melanoma patients and one hepatocellular carcinoma patient, three in all, had partial responses.

The data were produced by immunoSEQ multiplex PCR, yet TCRdb's version contains in-frame clones alone and is incomplete. The sample carries 65,000 to 80,000 clones, around 83% recorded once. This CDR3 is built from 14 residues. Germline V lookup: CDR1 SQVTM, CDR2 ANQGSEA. V shed 4 bases and J 8 bases; nucleotides not matched to a gene: 7. This clone occurred a few times. The antigen is not known. Findings and limits, study-wide: Relative to CD4+ cells, CD8+ T cells on average had more expanded clones. Normalized T-cell clonal expansion was also low in some nonresponders.

This chain joins TRBV29-1 and TRBJ2-3; 12 bases are a match to TRBD2. The input for sequencing was CD4+ or CD8+ T cells sorted from blood, taken in a trial of the OX40 agonist ivuxolimab. The clonotype comes from an adult with an advanced solid tumor such as melanoma, head and neck, liver or kidney cancer. CDR3 protein: CSVGASGGAGTQYF. The CDR3 DNA reads TGCAGCGTTGGGGCTAGCGGGGGGGCTGGTACGCAGTATTTT.